Below, 27 T cell receptor beta chains from the same sample are listed, as sequenced in a study of radiotherapy plus CTLA-4 blockade in lung cancer. Sequenced by immunoSEQ multiplex PCR; TCRdb stores in-frame clones only, minus some. The sample lists just over 60,000 clones, approximately 77% seen once, with approximately 4.5% in the top ten. The source material was peripheral blood, sampled from a patient treated with radiotherapy plus ipilimumab. The receptor source for this set is a human donor with non-small cell lung cancer who had a complete response to radiotherapy plus ipilimumab.

J is TRBJ2-7 and V is TRBV7-2; 8 bases line up with TRBD1. With 5 bases clipped from V and 0 bases from J, the junction kept 6 bases outside the gene matches. CDR3 size: 15 residues. Germline CDR1 SGHTA, CDR2 FQGNSA. Written as DNA, the CDR3 is TGTGCCAGCAGCATAAAGGACAGGGCCTCCTACGAGCAGTACTTC. Amino acids: CASSIKDRASYEQYF.

The chain recombines TRBV5-1 with TRBJ2-3, with no clear D. The CDR3 length is 14 residues. Germline V gives CDR1 SGHRS, CDR2 YFSETQ. Deletions cut 4 bases from V and 0 bases from J, with 9 bases between. The CDR3 DNA sequence: TGCGCCAGCAGCCCACTCGAGAGCACAGATACGCAGTATTTT. Translated, it gives CASSPLESTDTQYF.

The V and J genes are TRBV7-9 and TRBJ2-7; D remains ambiguous. Germline lookup yields CDR1 SEHNR and CDR2 FQNEAQ (reference sequence). V gave up 0 bases and J gave up 5 bases, with 14 bases separating them. The CDR3 sequence is 15 residues long. The CDR3 nucleotides are TGTGCCAGCAGCTTAGCGGCGGATTGGGCTAACGAGCAGTACGTC. It specifies CASSLAADWANEQYV.

This clone was recorded only once. This sequence joins TRBV6-6 and TRBJ2-3, with 14 bases lining up with TRBD2. This CDR3 comprises 16 residues. Germline V gives CDR1 MNHNY, CDR2 SVGAGI (reference sequence). V shed 2 bases, J shed 7 bases, and the junction held 5 bases outside the gene matches. This CDR3 reads CASSYGTSGRAHTQYF. DNA for the CDR3: TGTGCCAGCAGTTACGGGACTAGCGGGAGAGCCCATACGCAGTATTTT.

The chain joins TRBV2 to TRBJ2-3; 8 bases fit TRBD2. V shed 4 bases, J shed 2 bases, and the junction held 5 bases outside the gene matches. Germline CDR1 and CDR2: SNHLY and FYNNEI. The CDR3 length is 15 residues. CDR3 protein: CASSGPAGATDTQYF. For the CDR3, the DNA is TGTGCCAGCAGTGGACCAGCGGGGGCCACAGATACGCAGTATTTT.

Worth noting for this clone: The same CDR3 can be traced to other DNA sequences in this sample. The CDR3 sequence: CASSLPGDYGYTF. Written as DNA, the CDR3 is TGTGCCAGCAGCTTACCAGGAGACTATGGCTACACCTTC. The chain links TRBV7-9 to TRBJ1-2; no clear D gene. Germline lookup yields CDR1 SEHNR and CDR2 FQNEAQ (reference sequence). This CDR3 comprises 13 residues. V gave up 2 bases and J gave up 3 bases, with 7 bases separating them.

The V call is TRBV29-1, the J call TRBJ2-2; D not certain. With 2 bases removed from V and 4 bases from J, the gap between germline ends came to 11 bases. This CDR3 is built from 14 residues. Per germline, CDR1 SQVTM and CDR2 ANQGSEA. CDR3 nucleotides: TGCAGCGTTGAATCTGGCAAAGTCACCGGGGAGCTGTTTTTT. Protein: CSVESGKVTGELFF.

This clone was seen more than once but under ten times. Here the CDR3 DNA reads TGTGCCAGCAGTTACTCAGGTTCGGCCACCATATATTTT. Amino acid sequence: CASSYSGSATIYF. The chain couples TRBV6-5 to TRBJ1-3; D remains unclear. This CDR3 is 13 amino acids long. Trimming took 0 bases from V and 9 from J, leaving 9 bases between them. The germline V gene has CDR1 MNHEY and CDR2 SVGAGI.

The J gene is TRBJ2-3, the V gene TRBV6-6, with 11 positions matching TRBD2. Germline V CDR1 and CDR2: MNHNY, SVGAGI (reference sequence). The CDR3 sequence is 15 residues long. The ends lost 5 bases at V and 2 bases at J; junction bases unmatched: 3. DNA of the CDR3: TGTGCCAGCAGTGATAGCGGGGGGGCCACAGATACGCAGTATTTT. It codes for CASSDSGGATDTQYF.

This sequence joins TRBV29-1 and TRBJ1-2; D not certain. The germline V and J ends were trimmed by 3 bases and 4 bases, with 3 bases remaining between them. This CDR3 has 10 residues. CDR1 and CDR2 from the germline V gene are SQVTM and ANQGSEA. CDR3 nucleotides: TGCAGCGTTGATAGCTATGGCTACACCTTC. Its translation: CSVDSYGYTF. Full variable domain (rest looked up from reference TRBV29-1 and TRBJ1-2): SAVISQKPSRDICQRGTSLTIQCQVDSQVTMMFWYRQQPGQSLTLIATANQGSEATYESGFVIDKFPISRPNLTFSTLTVSNMSPEDSSIYLCSVDSYGYTFGSGTRLTVV.

The chain combines TRBV7-6 with TRBJ1-5; D call uncertain. The CDR3 is 14 amino acids. Deletions cut 2 bases from V and 5 bases from J, with 10 bases between. Looked up from germline, CDR1 is SGHVS and CDR2 is FNYEAQ. The CDR3 loop is CASSLNSVDQPQHF. CDR3 DNA sequence: TGTGCCAGCAGCTTAAATTCGGTAGATCAGCCCCAGCATTTT. The whole variable domain, remainder taken from reference TRBV7-6 and TRBJ1-5, is GAGVSQSPRYKVTKRGQDVALRCDPISGHVSLYWYRQALGQGPEFLTYFNYEAQQDKSGLPNDRFSAERPEGSISTLTIQRTEQRDSAMYRCASSLNSVDQPQHFGDGTRLSIL.

The rearrangement joins TRBV18 to TRBJ1-5; D unresolved. Trimming removed 2 bases at V and 8 bases at J, with 16 bases between. This CDR3 comprises 15 residues. The germline gives CDR1 KGHSH, CDR2 LQKENI. The DNA for the CDR3 is TGTGCCAGCTCACCAACCCATAGGATGGATAAGCCCCAGCATTTT. Its protein is CASSPTHRMDKPQHF.

This chain's CDR3 is CASSLTGFLGSGYSNQPQHF. In DNA, the CDR3 is TGTGCCAGCAGTTTAACCGGGTTCCTGGGTTCGGGGTATAGCAATCAGCCCCAGCATTTT. The genes are TRBV28 and TRBJ1-5; D uncertain. The CDR3 totals 20 residues. Trimming took 2 bases from V and 0 from J, leaving 23 bases between them. The V gene's germline CDR1 is MDHEN and CDR2 SYDVKM. Full variable domain (missing parts from reference TRBV28 and TRBJ1-5): DVKVTQSSRYLVKRTGEKVFLECVQDMDHENMFWYRQDPGLGLRLIYFSYDVKMKEKGDIPEGYSVSREKKERFSLILESASTNQTSMYLCASSLTGFLGSGYSNQPQHFGDGTRLSIL.

The V call is TRBV25-1, the J call TRBJ2-5; D not resolved. The CDR3 contains 11 residues. Trimming took off 6 bases at V and 2 bases at J, with 4 bases between the two ends. Germline assignment: CDR1 MGHDK and CDR2 SYGVNS. In DNA, the CDR3 is TGTGCCAGCAGAGGTCAAGAGACCCAGTACTTC. The encoded protein is CASRGQETQYF.

The J gene is TRBJ2-5, the V gene TRBV5-1; 11 bases align to TRBD2. This CDR3 spans 15 amino acids. V shed 2 bases, J shed 3 bases, and the junction held 3 bases outside the gene matches. Germline CDR1 is SGHRS and CDR2 is YFSETQ. CDR3 residues: CASSFRGLAEETQYF. The CDR3 DNA sequence: TGCGCCAGCAGCTTTAGGGGACTAGCGGAAGAGACCCAGTACTTC.

The CDR3 nucleotides read TGTGCCAGCAGCGGCGGACTAGCGGGAGGGCCGTTGTACAATGAGCAGTTCTTC. Its translation is CASSGGLAGGPLYNEQFF. This rearrangement joins TRBV5-6 to TRBJ2-1; 15 bases fit TRBD2. From germline, CDR1 is SGHDT and CDR2 YYEEEE. This CDR3 comprises 18 residues. V lost 4 bases to trimming and J lost 4 bases; unmatched junction nucleotides: 9.

CDR3 in amino acids: CSVGNQPQHF. CDR3 DNA sequence: TGCAGCGTTGGAAATCAGCCCCAGCATTTT. This sequence joins TRBV29-1 and TRBJ1-5, with D uncertain. Between the trimmed V and J ends, which lost 4 bases and 4 bases, there was a span of 2 bases. There are 10 residues in the CDR3. CDR1 is SQVTM, CDR2 ANQGSEA, per germline.

This clone has only one observation. The chain has TRBV5-1 and TRBJ1-6, with 12 bases identical to TRBD1. V was clipped by 5 bases and J by 5 bases; unmatched bases: 5. Germline V gene lookup returns CDR1 SGHRS and CDR2 YFSETQ. The CDR3 runs 16 residues. In DNA form, the CDR3 reads TGCGCCAGCAGATCGGGACAGGGGGCCGATAATTCACCCCTCCACTTT. Its protein product is CASRSGQGADNSPLHF.

Notes on this clone: At one end, the junction sequence differs from germline, possibly due to a read error. In the same sample, other DNA sequences code for this CDR3. J is TRBJ2-7 and V is TRBV5-6, with D possibly being TRBD2 (7 bases). The CDR3 runs to 15 residues. CDR1 is SGHDT and CDR2 is YYEEEE in the germline V gene. The CDR3 DNA follows: TGCGCCAGCAGCTTGGGGAGGGGGTGGATGTACGAGCAGTACTTC. Translated, it gives CASSLGRGWMYEQYF.

The chain carries TRBV6-6 and TRBJ2-5; D uncertain. Gene TRBJ2-7 matches the end of the DNA better, so the J call may be wrong. Germline V gene lookup returns CDR1 MNHNY and CDR2 SVGAGI (reference sequence). CDR3 size: 15 residues. The CDR3 DNA is TGTGCCAGCAGTTACGAGACACCCAGCTCCTACGAGCAGTACTTC. It encodes CASSYETPSSYEQYF.

This clone was observed a single time. One junction end does not reproduce the germline sequence, and a read error may be involved. The chain employs TRBV29-1 and TRBJ2-1; a weak D match, TRBD2 (7 bases). This CDR3 is 10 amino acids long. CDR1 SQVTM and CDR2 ANQGSEA come from the germline V gene. The CDR3: CSVRGGEPFF. Written as DNA, the CDR3 is TGCAGCGTGAGGGGGGGGGAGCCGTTCTTC.

CDR3 residues: CASSSLLAGGGTQYF. The CDR3 bases are TGTGCCAGCAGCTCTCTCCTAGCGGGAGGGGGTACGCAGTATTTT. The V gene is TRBV7-2, the J gene TRBJ2-3; 12 bases map to TRBD2. After removal of 4 bases from V and 8 bases from J, the junction contained 7 bases not matched to a gene. Germline-derived CDR1 and CDR2 are SGHTA and FQGNSA. The CDR3 contains 15 residues.

The CDR3 protein is CASSQDSAGGPGGTDTQYF. The CDR3 DNA sequence: TGCGCCAGCAGCCAAGATAGTGCGGGAGGGCCGGGGGGCACAGATACGCAGTATTTT. J is TRBJ2-3 and V is TRBV4-3, with 9 bases matching TRBD2. The CDR3 spans 19 residues. Germline V gives CDR1 LGHNA, CDR2 YSLEER. V gave up 0 bases and J gave up 1 base; unmatched junction bases: 11.

The chain combines TRBV10-3 with TRBJ2-1; possibly TRBD1 or TRBD2 for D (5 bases each). Germline V gives CDR1 ENHRY, CDR2 SYGVKD. The CDR3 length is 14 residues. V dropped 6 bases and J dropped 8 bases, with 17 bases sitting between them. Written as DNA, the CDR3 is TGTGCCATCAGGGGGGACGGTTTCCTCGATGAGCAGTTCTTC. Translated: CAIRGDGFLDEQFF.

The rearrangement uses TRBV30 and TRBJ1-5; 7 nucleotides line up with TRBD1. Germline V gene lookup returns CDR1 GTSNPN and CDR2 SVGIG (reference sequence). Unmatched junction bases numbered 2, after V lost 1 base and J lost 5 bases. The CDR3 contains 13 residues. This CDR3 is CAWSGQGDQPQHF. For the CDR3, the DNA is TGTGCCTGGAGTGGCCAGGGGGATCAGCCCCAGCATTTT. Together with reference TRBV30 and TRBJ1-5, the CDR3 gives the full variable domain: SQTIHQWPATLVQPVGSPLSLECTVEGTSNPNLYWYRQAAGRGLQLLFYSVGIGQISSEVPQNLSASRPQDRQFILSSKKLLLSDSGFYLCAWSGQGDQPQHFGDGTRLSIL.

The chain carries TRBV7-8 and TRBJ2-4; tentative D call: TRBD2 (5 bases). The CDR3 is 14 residues long. V lost 4 bases and J lost 8, with 15 bases in between. From germline, CDR1 is SGHVS and CDR2 FQNEAQ. CDR3 sequence (DNA): TGTGCCAGCAGCTCAATAGAAATGGAGGACATTCAGTACTTC. This codes for CASSSIEMEDIQYF.

The chain recombines TRBV27 with TRBJ1-4; D may be TRBD1 (6 bases). From germline, CDR1 is MNHEY and CDR2 SMNVEV (reference sequence). The CDR3 consists of 14 residues. Trimming cost V 4 bases and J 8 bases, with 14 bases left between them. CDR3 in DNA: TGTGCCAGCAGTTCACAGGGAGGGGGGGAAAAACTGTTTTTT. Translating gives CASSSQGGGEKLFF.